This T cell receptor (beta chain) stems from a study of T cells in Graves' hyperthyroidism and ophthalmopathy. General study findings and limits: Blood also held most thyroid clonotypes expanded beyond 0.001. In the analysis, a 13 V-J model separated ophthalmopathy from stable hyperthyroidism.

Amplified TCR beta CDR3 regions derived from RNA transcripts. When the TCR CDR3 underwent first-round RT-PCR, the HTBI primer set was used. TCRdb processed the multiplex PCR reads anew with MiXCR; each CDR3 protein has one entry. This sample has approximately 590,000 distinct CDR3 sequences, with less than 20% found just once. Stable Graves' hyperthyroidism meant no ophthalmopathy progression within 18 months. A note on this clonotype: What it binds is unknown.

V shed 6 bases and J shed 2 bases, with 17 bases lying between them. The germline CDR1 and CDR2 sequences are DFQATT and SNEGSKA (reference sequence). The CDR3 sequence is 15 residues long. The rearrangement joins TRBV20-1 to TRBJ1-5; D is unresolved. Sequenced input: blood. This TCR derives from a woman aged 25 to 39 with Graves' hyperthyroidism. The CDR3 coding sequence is TGCAGTGCCAGACGGAGGGAGTGGGGCAATCAGCCCCAGCATTTT. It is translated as CSARRREWGNQPQHF.